Given below is one TCR beta chain in context. Its cognate antigen is unknown. CDR3 length equals 15 residues. Germline lookup yields CDR1 SNHLY and CDR2 FYNNEI. This record comes from a study of CXCR3-negative and CXCR3-positive naive CD8 T cells. Points from the study as a whole: Naive cells with CXCR3 showed TRB CDR3s that were more hydrophobic than those in CXCR3-negative naive cells.

The authors prepared UMI-labeled TRB cDNA libraries by 5' RACE. TCRdb reprocessed the 5' RACE reads; each CDR3 protein has one entry and no DNA is given. The sample holds 84,000 or so distinct CDR3 sequences. This sequence was found in a human donor in good health. Some clones in this sample may be carry-over from other donors' samples. The chain carries TRBV2 and TRBJ2-5. Sequences were obtained from naive CXCR3+ CD8+ T cells from blood. Subset indicated: CD45RO-CCR7+CD27+CD95- naive CD8+ T cells expressing CXCR3 (TNR3+). The CDR3 here is CASSVTLGVSETQYF.